This TCR beta chain was identified during a study of early T cells in non-severe SARS-CoV-2 infection. In the study overall: Bulk RNA isolated from unsorted whole blood underwent sequencing; chains were not paired.

The CDR3 length is 14 residues. Trimming pared 8 bases from V and 7 bases from J, leaving 18 bases between. This clonotype has a handful of counts. Antigen: not known. Broader study findings: Anti-spike CD8 responses were favored by VDJdb matching, which missed private and CD4 specificities.

In the library, individual cDNA molecules carried attached unique molecular identifiers. Using its own MiXCR run on the 5' RACE reads, TCRdb lists one record per CDR3 protein. The profile shows 85,000 to 100,000 distinct CDR3 sequences, 16% of them singletons. V gene TRBV12-3 or TRBV12-4 combines with J gene TRBJ2-1, with D tentatively TRBD1 (6 bases). The source is an adult who was a healthcare worker with PCR-confirmed SARS-CoV-2 infection or an uninfected control (not recorded which). The starting material was whole blood, obtained at baseline. CDR3 bases: TGTGCCAGCGAAATAGGGGGATATCAGAATGAGCAGTTCTTC. This gives the protein CASEIGGYQNEQFF.